This TCR beta chain was captured by sequencing in a study of metastatic and nonmetastatic thyroid tumors. Background on the study: Blood and tumor or nodule tissue repertoires from malignant and benign thyroid patients were compared.

Patients were all untreated before their thyroid surgery. This clone turned up a few times. Antigen specificity is unknown. Study-level findings and limits: Reportedly, malignant thyroid tumors had significantly higher TCR beta diversity than benign nodules, in blood and tumor.

V was cut by 6 bases and J by 6 bases, with 15 bases left in between. Per germline, CDR1 MNHNY and CDR2 SVGAGI (reference sequence). This CDR3 comprises 13 residues. Methods used by the authors: Clinicopathological groups of papillary thyroid cancer showed CDR3 differences that were used to build a distant-metastasis classifier. With MiXCR, TCRdb reprocessed the PCR reads. In this record, the V and J calls reflect TCRdb's handling and not the investigators' own analysis. This table holds about 18,000 clones, roughly 36% found once. The receptor was derived from a male donor with papillary thyroid cancer or a benign thyroid nodule (not recorded which). Some clones in this sample may be carry-over from other donors' samples. The chain uses TRBV6-6 and TRBJ2-7; a possible D gene is TRBD1 (5 bases). The source material was tumor tissue. This CDR3 is CASSYRNRGEQYF. In DNA, the CDR3 is TGTGCCAGCAGCTATCGAAATAGGGGCGAGCAGTACTTC.